The 13 T cell receptor beta chains in this list originate from one sample, sequenced in a study of blood T cells in healthy people across ages. Then a second PCR, running roughly 6 to 11 cycles, was carried out with a sample-barcoded 5' primer and a J-beta primer mix. A single record per CDR3 protein comes from TCRdb applying MiXCR to the 5' RACE reads. The table includes over a million distinct CDR3 sequences, roughly 43% detected once. Sequencing input: blood. These receptors originate from a young woman in good health.

V and J are TRBV19 and TRBJ2-7; TRBD2 might be the D (5 bases). CDR1 and CDR2 (germline): LNHDA, SQIVND (reference sequence). This CDR3 region has 14 residues. V lost 3 bases to trimming and J lost 0 bases, with 9 bases between them. The CDR3 reads CASSMGGSSYEQYF. As DNA, the CDR3 is TGTGCCAGTAGTATGGGTGGGAGCTCCTACGAGCAGTACTTC.

This clonotype was recorded a few times. The CDR3 sequence is CATSRVRDPYGYTF. CDR3 nucleotide sequence: TGTGCCACCAGCAGAGTAAGGGACCCCTATGGCTACACCTTC. The chain recombines TRBV15 with TRBJ1-2; weak D call: TRBD1 (5 bases). Trimming took off 1 base at V and 4 bases at J, with 10 bases between the two ends. Germline V lookup: CDR1 LNHNV, CDR2 YYDKDF (reference sequence). The length of the CDR3 is 14 residues. Looking up the rest from reference TRBV15 and TRBJ1-2 gives the full variable domain: DAMVIQNPRYQVTQFGKPVTLSCSQTLNHNVMYWYQQKSSQAPKLLFHYYDKDFNNEADTPDNFQSRRPNTSFCFLDIRSPGLGDTAMYLCATSRVRDPYGYTFGSGTRLTVV.

This chain joins TRBV30 and TRBJ2-7; D may be TRBD1 (6 bases). Germline loops: CDR1 GTSNPN, CDR2 SVGIG (reference sequence). The CDR3 has 14 residues. V was pared by 6 bases and J by 0 bases, with 15 bases between. The CDR3 is CACHWPGDSYEQYF. The CDR3 bases are TGTGCCTGCCACTGGCCAGGGGACTCCTACGAGCAGTACTTC.

The rearrangement links TRBV6-2 or TRBV6-3 to TRBJ2-7; maybe TRBD1 (6 bases). Trimming left V 6 bases short and J 2 bases short, with 14 bases between. The CDR3 consists of 14 residues. The V gene's germline CDR1 is MNHEY and CDR2 SVGEGT. CDR3 DNA: TGTGCCAGCAGACCGGGACACCCACCCTACGAGCAGTACTTC. This gives the protein CASRPGHPPYEQYF.

J is TRBJ2-3 and V is TRBV7-2; weak D call: TRBD2 (5 bases). Germline-derived CDR1 and CDR2 are SGHTA and FQGNSA. This CDR3 has 16 residues. The V end was cut by 3 bases, the J end by 1 base, with 14 bases between. Here the CDR3 reads CASSFNGQRGTDTQYF. The CDR3 DNA follows: TGTGCCAGCAGCTTCAACGGGCAGAGGGGCACAGATACGCAGTATTTT.

This clonotype turned up a few times. The chain employs TRBV7-2 and TRBJ2-3; D may be TRBD2 (7 bases). The CDR3 has 16 residues. V was cut by 5 bases and J by 2 bases, with 17 bases left in between. Germline CDR1 and CDR2: SGHTA and FQGNSA. The CDR3 loop reads CASSPLGGADTDTQYF. The CDR3 DNA reads TGTGCCAGCAGCCCCCTGGGGGGGGCGGACACAGATACGCAGTATTTT. The entire variable domain, with the rest obtained from reference TRBV7-2 and TRBJ2-3, is as follows: GAGVSQSPSNKVTEKGKDVELRCDPISGHTALYWYRQSLGQGLEFLIYFQGNSAPDKSGLPSDRFSAERTGGSVSTLTIQRTQQEDSAVYLCASSPLGGADTDTQYFGPGTRLTVL.

On this clonotype: A much larger clone differs by one base, so this may be a read error. The chain joins TRBV29-1 to TRBJ2-5, with D maybe TRBD2 (5 bases). Germline CDR1 reads SQVTM; CDR2 reads ANQGSEA. The CDR3 extends over 13 amino acids. Trimming removed 4 bases from V and 7 bases from J, with 16 bases in between. This chain's CDR3 is CSVGGLGGGTQYF. In DNA, the CDR3 is TGCAGCGTTGGAGGTTTGGGTGGAGGGACCCAGTACTTC.

This clonotype was counted only a few times. V usage is TRBV6-4 and J usage is TRBJ1-5, with a weak D call TRBD1 (5 bases). Between the trimmed V and J ends, which lost 0 bases and 0 bases, there was a span of 9 bases. Germline V gene lookup returns CDR1 MRHNA and CDR2 SNTAGT. This CDR3 is 16 amino acids long. The CDR3 here is CASSDSLGVSNQPQHF. The CDR3 DNA follows: TGTGCCAGCAGTGACTCTCTGGGGGTTAGCAATCAGCCCCAGCATTTT.

V and J are TRBV29-1 and TRBJ1-2; the D gene is possibly TRBD1 (6 bases). Per the germline V gene, CDR1 is SQVTM and CDR2 is ANQGSEA. The CDR3 is 12 amino acids. V was trimmed by 6 bases and J by 4 bases, leaving 12 bases between them. The CDR3 sequence: CSVRDTTYGYTF. CDR3 in DNA: TGCAGCGTCCGGGACACCACCTATGGCTACACCTTC.

At least ten counts were recorded for this clonotype. This chain uses TRBV12-3 or TRBV12-4 with TRBJ1-2; D is possibly TRBD1 (5 bases). The ends were cut back, 2 bases at V and 4 bases at J, with 8 bases in the middle. This CDR3 contains 13 residues. CDR3 loop: CASSLPGSYGYTF. The CDR3 nucleotides are TGTGCCAGCAGTTTACCAGGGTCCTATGGCTACACCTTC.

The gene calls are TRBV10-3 and TRBJ2-3, with 13 bases aligning to TRBD2. The CDR3 totals 16 residues. J lost 2 bases, V lost 2 bases, and 1 base had no gene match. Germline CDR1 ENHRY, CDR2 SYGVKD. CDR3 bases: TGTGCCATCAGTGAGGGACTAGCGGGGGCCACAGATACGCAGTATTTT. As protein: CAISEGLAGATDTQYF.

Regarding this clonotype: A junction end diverges from the germline sequence, so it may reflect a read error. This sequence joins TRBV27 and TRBJ2-7; possible D gene TRBD2, 6 bases. CDR1 is MNHEY, CDR2 SMNVEV, per germline (reference sequence). The CDR3 spans 13 residues. CDR3 sequence: CARSWRDGYEQYF. CDR3 sequence (DNA): TGTGCCCGCAGTTGGAGGGACGGCTACGAGCAGTACTTC.

The J gene is TRBJ1-1, the V gene TRBV29-1; no definite D call. V was cut by 4 bases and J by 0 bases, with 15 bases left in between. Germline-derived CDR1 and CDR2 are SQVTM and ANQGSEA. This CDR3 is 15 amino acids long. The CDR3 DNA reads as TGCAGCGTTGTAGATCTCGCCAGTATGAACACTGAAGCTTTCTTT. Translating gives CSVVDLASMNTEAFF. Supplemented by reference TRBV29-1 and TRBJ1-1, the full variable domain reads SAVISQKPSRDICQRGTSLTIQCQVDSQVTMMFWYRQQPGQSLTLIATANQGSEATYESGFVIDKFPISRPNLTFSTLTVSNMSPEDSSIYLCSVVDLASMNTEAFFGQGTRLTVV.